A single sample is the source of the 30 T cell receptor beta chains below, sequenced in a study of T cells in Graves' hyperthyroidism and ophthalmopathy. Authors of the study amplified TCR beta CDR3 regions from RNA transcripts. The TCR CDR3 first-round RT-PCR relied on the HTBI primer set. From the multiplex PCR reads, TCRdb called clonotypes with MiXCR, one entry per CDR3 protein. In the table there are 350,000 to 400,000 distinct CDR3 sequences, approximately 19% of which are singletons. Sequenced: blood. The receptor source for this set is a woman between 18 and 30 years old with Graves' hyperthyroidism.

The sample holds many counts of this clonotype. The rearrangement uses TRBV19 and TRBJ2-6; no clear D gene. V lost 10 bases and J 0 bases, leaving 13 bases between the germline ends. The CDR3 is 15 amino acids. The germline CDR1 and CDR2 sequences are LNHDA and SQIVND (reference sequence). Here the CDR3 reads CATLPRISGANVLTF. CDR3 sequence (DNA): TGTGCCACCCTCCCTCGAATCTCTGGGGCCAACGTCCTGACTTTC.

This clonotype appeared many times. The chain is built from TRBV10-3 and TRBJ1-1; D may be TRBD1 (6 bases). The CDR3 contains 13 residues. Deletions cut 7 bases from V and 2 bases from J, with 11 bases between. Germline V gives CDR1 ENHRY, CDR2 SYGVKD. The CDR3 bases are TGTGCCATCAAGGGGGGCGGTAACACTGAAGCTTTCTTT. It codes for CAIKGGGNTEAFF.

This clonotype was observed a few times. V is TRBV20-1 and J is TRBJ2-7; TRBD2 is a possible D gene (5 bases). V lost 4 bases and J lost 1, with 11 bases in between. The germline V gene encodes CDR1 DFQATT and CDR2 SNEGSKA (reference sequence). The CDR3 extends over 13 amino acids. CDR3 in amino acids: CSAKVRGSYEQYF. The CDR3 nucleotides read TGCAGTGCTAAGGTTCGGGGATCCTACGAGCAGTACTTC.

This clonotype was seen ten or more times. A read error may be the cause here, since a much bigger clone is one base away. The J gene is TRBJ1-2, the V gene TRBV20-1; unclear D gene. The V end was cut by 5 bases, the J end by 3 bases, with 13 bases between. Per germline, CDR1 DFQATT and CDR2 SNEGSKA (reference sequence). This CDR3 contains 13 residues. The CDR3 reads CSAGHSGDYGYTF. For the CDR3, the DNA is TGCAGTGCTGGTCACTCGGGAGACTATGGCTACACCTTC.

This CDR3 reads CASSWTSGGAEETQYF. The CDR3 DNA sequence: TGTGCCAGCAGTTGGACTAGCGGGGGGGCCGAAGAGACCCAGTACTTC. The chain is built from TRBV28 and TRBJ2-5; 15 nucleotides line up with TRBD2. This CDR3 is built from 16 residues. J lost 3 bases, V lost 4 bases, and 3 bases had no gene match. Germline V CDR1 and CDR2: MDHEN, SYDVKM.

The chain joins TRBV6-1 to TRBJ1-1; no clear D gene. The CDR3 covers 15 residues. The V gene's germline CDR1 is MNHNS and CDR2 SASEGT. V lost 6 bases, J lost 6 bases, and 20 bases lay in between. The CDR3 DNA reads TGTGCCAGCAGCAACCGTCACACGGGCGGGGCTGAAGCTTTCTTT. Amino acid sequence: CASSNRHTGGAEAFF.

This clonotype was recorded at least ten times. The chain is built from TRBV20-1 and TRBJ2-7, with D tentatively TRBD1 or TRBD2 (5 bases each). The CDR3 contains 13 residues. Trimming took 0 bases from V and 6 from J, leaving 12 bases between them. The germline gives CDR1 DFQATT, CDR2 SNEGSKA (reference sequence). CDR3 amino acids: CSARDSGGREQYF. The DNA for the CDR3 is TGCAGTGCTAGAGATAGTGGGGGACGCGAGCAGTACTTC.

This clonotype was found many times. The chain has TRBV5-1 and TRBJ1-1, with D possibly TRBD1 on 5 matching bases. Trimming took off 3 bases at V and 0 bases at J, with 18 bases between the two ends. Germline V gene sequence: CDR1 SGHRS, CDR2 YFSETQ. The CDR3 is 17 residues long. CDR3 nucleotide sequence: TGCGCCAGCAGCTCGGCCCCCATGTGGACATTGAACACTGAAGCTTTCTTT. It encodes CASSSAPMWTLNTEAFF.

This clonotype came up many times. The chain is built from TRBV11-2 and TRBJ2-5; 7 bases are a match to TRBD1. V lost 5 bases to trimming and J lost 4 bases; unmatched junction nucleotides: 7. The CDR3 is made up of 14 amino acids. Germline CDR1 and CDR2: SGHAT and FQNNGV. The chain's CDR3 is CASSPTGVRETQYF. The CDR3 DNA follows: TGTGCCAGCAGCCCAACAGGGGTTCGAGAGACCCAGTACTTC.

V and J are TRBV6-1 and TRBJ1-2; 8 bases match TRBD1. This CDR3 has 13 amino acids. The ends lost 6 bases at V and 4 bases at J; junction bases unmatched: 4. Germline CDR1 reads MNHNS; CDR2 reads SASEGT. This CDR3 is CASRSGQGYGYTF. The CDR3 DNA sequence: TGTGCCAGCAGATCCGGACAGGGCTATGGCTACACCTTC.

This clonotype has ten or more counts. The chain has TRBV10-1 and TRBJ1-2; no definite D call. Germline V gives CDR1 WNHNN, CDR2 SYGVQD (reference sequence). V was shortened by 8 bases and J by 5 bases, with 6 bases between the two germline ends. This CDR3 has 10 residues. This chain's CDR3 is CASGMYGYTF. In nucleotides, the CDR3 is TGCGCCAGCGGCATGTATGGCTACACCTTC.

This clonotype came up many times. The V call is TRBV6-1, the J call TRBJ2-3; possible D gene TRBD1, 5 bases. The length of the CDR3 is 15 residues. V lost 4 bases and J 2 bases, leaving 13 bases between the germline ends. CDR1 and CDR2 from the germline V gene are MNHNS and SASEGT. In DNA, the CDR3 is TGTGCCAGCAGTGGATCGACAGAGATCACAGATACGCAGTATTTT. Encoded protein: CASSGSTEITDTQYF.

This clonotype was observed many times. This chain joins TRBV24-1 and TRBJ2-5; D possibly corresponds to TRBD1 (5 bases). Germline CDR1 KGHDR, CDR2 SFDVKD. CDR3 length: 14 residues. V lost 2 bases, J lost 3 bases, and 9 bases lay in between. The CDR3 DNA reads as TGTGCCACCAGTGATTCAGGGATGAAAGAGACCCAGTACTTC. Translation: CATSDSGMKETQYF.

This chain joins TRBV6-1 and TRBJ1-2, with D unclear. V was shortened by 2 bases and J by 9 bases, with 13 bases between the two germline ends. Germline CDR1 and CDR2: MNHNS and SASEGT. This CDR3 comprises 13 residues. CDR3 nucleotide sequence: TGTGCCAGCAGTGAAAACACAGTGAGGAGCTACACCTTC. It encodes CASSENTVRSYTF.

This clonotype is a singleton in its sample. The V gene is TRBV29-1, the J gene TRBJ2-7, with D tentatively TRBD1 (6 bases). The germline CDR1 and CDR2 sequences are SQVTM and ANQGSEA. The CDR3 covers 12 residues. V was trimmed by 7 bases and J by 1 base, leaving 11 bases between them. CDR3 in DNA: TGCAGCGCCGCGACAGGATCCTACGAGCAGTACTTC. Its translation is CSAATGSYEQYF.

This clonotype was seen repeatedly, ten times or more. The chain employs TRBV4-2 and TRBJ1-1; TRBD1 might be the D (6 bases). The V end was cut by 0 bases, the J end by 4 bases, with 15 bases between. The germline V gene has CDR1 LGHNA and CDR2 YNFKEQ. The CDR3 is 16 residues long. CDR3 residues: CASSQEAGVRSTEAFF. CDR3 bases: TGTGCCAGCAGCCAAGAGGCAGGGGTGAGGAGCACTGAAGCTTTCTTT.

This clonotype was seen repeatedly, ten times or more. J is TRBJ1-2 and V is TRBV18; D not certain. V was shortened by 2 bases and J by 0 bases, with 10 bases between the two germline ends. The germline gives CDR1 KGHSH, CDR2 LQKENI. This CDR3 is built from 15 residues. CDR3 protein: CASSPNQAANYGYTF. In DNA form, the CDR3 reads TGTGCCAGCTCACCAAATCAGGCGGCTAACTATGGCTACACCTTC.

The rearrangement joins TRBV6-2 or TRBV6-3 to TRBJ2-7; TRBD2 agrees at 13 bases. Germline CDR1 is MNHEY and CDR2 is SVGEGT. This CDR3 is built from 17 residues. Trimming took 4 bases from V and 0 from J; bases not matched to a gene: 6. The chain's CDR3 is CASSSPRTSGSSYEQYF. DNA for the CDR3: TGTGCCAGCAGTTCACCGCGGACTAGCGGGAGCTCCTACGAGCAGTACTTC.

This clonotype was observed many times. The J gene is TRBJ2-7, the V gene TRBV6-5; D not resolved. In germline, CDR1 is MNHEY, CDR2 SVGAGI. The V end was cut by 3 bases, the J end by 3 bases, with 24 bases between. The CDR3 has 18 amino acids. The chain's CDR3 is CASSYSTHGRLSNYEQYF. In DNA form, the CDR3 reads TGTGCCAGCAGTTATTCTACCCACGGACGGCTTTCCAACTACGAGCAGTACTTC.

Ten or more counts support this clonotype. CDR3 amino acids: CASKKTGRQYF. CDR3 DNA: TGTGCCAGCAAGAAGACAGGTCGGCAGTACTTC. The chain carries TRBV6-1 and TRBJ2-7; D is perhaps TRBD1 (6 bases). V gave up 7 bases and J gave up 9 bases, with 13 bases separating them. The CDR3 extends over 11 amino acids. The germline V gene encodes CDR1 MNHNS and CDR2 SASEGT.

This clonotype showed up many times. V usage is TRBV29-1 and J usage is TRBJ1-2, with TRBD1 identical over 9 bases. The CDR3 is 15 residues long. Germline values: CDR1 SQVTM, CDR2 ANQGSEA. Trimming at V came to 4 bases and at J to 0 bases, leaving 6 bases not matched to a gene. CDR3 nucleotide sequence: TGCAGCGTTGGCCCGGGGACAGGGACTAACTATGGCTACACCTTC. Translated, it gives CSVGPGTGTNYGYTF.

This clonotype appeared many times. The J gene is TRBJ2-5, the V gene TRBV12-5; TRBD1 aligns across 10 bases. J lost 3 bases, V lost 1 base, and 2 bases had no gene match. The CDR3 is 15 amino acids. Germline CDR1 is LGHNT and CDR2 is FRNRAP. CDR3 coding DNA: TGTGCTAGTGGTTTGGAAGGACAGGGGGAAGAGACCCAGTACTTC. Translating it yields CASGLEGQGEETQYF.

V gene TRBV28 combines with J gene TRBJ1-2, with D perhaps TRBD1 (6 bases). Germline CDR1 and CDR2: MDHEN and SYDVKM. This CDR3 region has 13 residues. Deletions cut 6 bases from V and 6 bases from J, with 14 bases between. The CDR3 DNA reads TGTGCCAGCAGGAAGACAGGTTACGATGGCTACACCTTC. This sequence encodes CASRKTGYDGYTF.

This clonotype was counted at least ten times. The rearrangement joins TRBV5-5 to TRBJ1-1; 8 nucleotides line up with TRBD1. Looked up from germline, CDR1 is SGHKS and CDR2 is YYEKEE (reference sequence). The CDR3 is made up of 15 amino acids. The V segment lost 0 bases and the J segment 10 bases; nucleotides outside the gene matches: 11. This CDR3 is CASSLDTGGYMRAFF. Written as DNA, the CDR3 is TGTGCCAGCAGCTTGGATACAGGGGGTTACATGCGAGCTTTCTTT.

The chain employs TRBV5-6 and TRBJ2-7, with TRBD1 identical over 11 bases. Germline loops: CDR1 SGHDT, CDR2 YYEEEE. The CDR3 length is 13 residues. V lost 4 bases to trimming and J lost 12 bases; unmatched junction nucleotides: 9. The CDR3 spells CASSTGTGGTGYF. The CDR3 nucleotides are TGTGCCAGCAGCACCGGGACAGGGGGAACCGGGTACTTC.

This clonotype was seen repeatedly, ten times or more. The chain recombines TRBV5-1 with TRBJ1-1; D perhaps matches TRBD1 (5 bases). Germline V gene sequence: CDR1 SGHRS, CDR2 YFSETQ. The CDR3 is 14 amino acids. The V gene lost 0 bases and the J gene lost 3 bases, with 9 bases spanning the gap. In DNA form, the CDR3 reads TGCGCCAGCAGCTTGGCCAGGGCCGACACTGAAGCTTTCTTT. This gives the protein CASSLARADTEAFF.

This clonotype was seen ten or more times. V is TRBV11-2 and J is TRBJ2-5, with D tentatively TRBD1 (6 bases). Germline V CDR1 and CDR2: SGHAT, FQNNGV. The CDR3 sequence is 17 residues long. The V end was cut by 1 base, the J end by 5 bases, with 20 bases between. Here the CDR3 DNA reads TGTGCCAGCAGCTTAGTGGTGGGACACCTCAACCCGGAGACCCAGTACTTC. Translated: CASSLVVGHLNPETQYF.

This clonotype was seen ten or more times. CDR3 loop: CSVAPRGRDGYTF. For the CDR3, the DNA is TGCAGCGTTGCCCCACGGGGGCGGGATGGCTACACCTTC. The chain joins TRBV29-1 to TRBJ1-2; TRBD1 is a possible D gene (6 bases). CDR1 SQVTM and CDR2 ANQGSEA come from the germline V gene. V dropped 4 bases and J dropped 6 bases, with 15 bases sitting between them. CDR3 size: 13 residues. The complete variable domain, with remaining parts taken from reference TRBV29-1 and TRBJ1-2, reads SAVISQKPSRDICQRGTSLTIQCQVDSQVTMMFWYRQQPGQSLTLIATANQGSEATYESGFVIDKFPISRPNLTFSTLTVSNMSPEDSSIYLCSVAPRGRDGYTFGSGTRLTVV.

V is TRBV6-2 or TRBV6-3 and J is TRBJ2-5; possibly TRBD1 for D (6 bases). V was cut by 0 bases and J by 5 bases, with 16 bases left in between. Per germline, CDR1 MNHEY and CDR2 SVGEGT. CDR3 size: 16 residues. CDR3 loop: CASSYSNRVLGETQYF. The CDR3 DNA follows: TGTGCCAGCAGTTACTCGAACAGGGTTTTGGGGGAGACCCAGTACTTC.

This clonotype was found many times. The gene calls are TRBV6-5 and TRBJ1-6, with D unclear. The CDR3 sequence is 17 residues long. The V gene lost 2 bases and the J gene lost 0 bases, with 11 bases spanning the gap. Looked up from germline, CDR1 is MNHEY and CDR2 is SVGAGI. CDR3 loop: CASSYTVRSSYNSPLHF. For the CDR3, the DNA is TGTGCCAGCAGTTACACCGTTCGAAGCTCCTATAATTCACCCCTCCACTTT.